The 20 T cell receptor beta chains reported below all come from one sample, sequenced in a study of cytomegalovirus exposure and HLA in healthy donors. The PCR made use of 60 Vbeta and 13 Jbeta primers. TCRdb's table, derived via immunoSEQ multiplex PCR, lists solely in-frame clones and lacks some. The table lists 310,000 or so clones, roughly 90% of them singletons, with roughly 2.3% in the top ten. Material for sequencing was PBMCs. These receptors all come from a woman between 18 and 30 years old in good health and CMV-seronegative.

The CDR3 region has the DNA TGTGCCATCACGACAGGGGGCGAGGGCTACACCTTC. This sequence encodes CAITTGGEGYTF. The chain carries TRBV6-5 and TRBJ1-2, with 10 bases that match TRBD1. Germline assignment: CDR1 MNHEY and CDR2 SVGAGI. V lost 10 bases and J lost 8; bases outside the gene matches: 7. This CDR3 is built from 12 residues.

The J gene is TRBJ1-6, the V gene TRBV15; 9 bases map to TRBD1. CDR3 length equals 15 residues. The trim removed 3 bases at V and 6 bases at J, leaving 3 bases unmatched. Germline CDR1 reads LNHNV; CDR2 reads YYDKDF (reference sequence). The CDR3 loop is CATSRGQGGNSPLHF. CDR3 nucleotide sequence: TGTGCCACCAGCAGGGGACAGGGAGGTAATTCACCCCTCCACTTT.

J is TRBJ2-5 and V is TRBV11-2; TRBD2 matches 11 bases. Germline V gene sequence: CDR1 SGHAT, CDR2 FQNNGV. The ends lost 5 bases at V and 2 bases at J; junction bases unmatched: 7. CDR3 length: 16 amino acids. In DNA, the CDR3 is TGTGCCAGCAGCGCCAAGACTAGCGGGGCACAAGAGACCCAGTACTTC. Amino acids: CASSAKTSGAQETQYF. Based on the CDR3 plus reference TRBV11-2 and TRBJ2-5, the full variable domain is EAGVAQSPRYKIIEKRQSVAFWCNPISGHATLYWYQQILGQGPKLLIQFQNNGVVDDSQLPKDRFSAERLKGVDSTLKIQPAKLEDSAVYLCASSAKTSGAQETQYFGPGTRLLVL.

The chain is built from TRBV9 and TRBJ2-7, with 9 bases aligning to TRBD1. The germline gives CDR1 SGDLS, CDR2 YYNGEE. The CDR3 is 13 residues long. V trimming: 10 bases; J trimming: 2 bases; junction bases outside the gene matches: 7. The CDR3 DNA is TGTGCCCGGCACAGGGGGCCCACCTACGAGCAGTACTTC. Translating it yields CARHRGPTYEQYF.

The V and J genes are TRBV5-6 and TRBJ2-3; 11 positions agree with TRBD2. Trimming at V came to 5 bases and at J to 8 bases, leaving 13 bases not matched to a gene. Germline V lookup: CDR1 SGHDT, CDR2 YYEEEE. The CDR3 consists of 16 residues. In nucleotides, the CDR3 is TGTGCCAGCAGGCATCAACTAGCGGGGGTTGTAGGTACGCAGTATTTT. It is translated as CASRHQLAGVVGTQYF. The full variable domain, completed using reference TRBV5-6 and TRBJ2-3, is DAGVTQSPTHLIKTRGQQVTLRCSPKSGHDTVSWYQQALGQGPQFIFQYYEEEERQRGNFPDRFSGHQFPNYSSELNVNALLLGDSALYLCASRHQLAGVVGTQYFGPGTRLTVL.

V is TRBV5-1 and J is TRBJ1-2; TRBD1 might be the D (6 bases). This CDR3 is 14 amino acids long. The germline gives CDR1 SGHRS, CDR2 YFSETQ. Trimming took off 0 bases at V and 3 bases at J, with 9 bases between the two ends. The CDR3 coding sequence is TGCGCCAGCAGCTTGGGCCCAGGGGACTATGGCTACACCTTC. As protein: CASSLGPGDYGYTF.

This chain links TRBV9 with TRBJ2-2; D is possibly TRBD2 (6 bases). CDR1 is SGDLS, CDR2 YYNGEE, per germline. V lost 0 bases, J lost 7 bases, and 16 bases lay in between. The CDR3 extends over 16 amino acids. The CDR3 region is CASSVGTGLADGELFF. The DNA for the CDR3 is TGTGCCAGCAGCGTAGGGACGGGACTTGCGGACGGGGAGCTGTTTTTT.

This rearrangement joins TRBV4-2 to TRBJ2-5; D call uncertain. The J call may be incorrect, as the DNA end agrees better with TRBJ2-7. The germline gives CDR1 LGHNA, CDR2 YNFKEQ. This CDR3 contains 14 residues. The CDR3: CASSQDKTAYEQYF. CDR3 nucleotides: TGTGCCAGCAGCCAAGATAAAACAGCCTACGAGCAGTACTTC.

The gene calls are TRBV18 and TRBJ1-4, with 7 bases lining up with TRBD1. Trimming removed 6 bases from V and 5 bases from J; junction bases left unmatched: 9. The CDR3 sequence is 15 residues long. Looked up from germline, CDR1 is KGHSH and CDR2 is LQKENI. The CDR3 is CASSETTGMNEKLFF. For the CDR3, the DNA is TGTGCCAGCTCCGAAACGACAGGGATGAATGAAAAACTGTTTTTT.

The chain employs TRBV19 and TRBJ1-5, with 7 nucleotides matching TRBD1. Germline V lookup: CDR1 LNHDA, CDR2 SQIVND (reference sequence). The CDR3 is made up of 17 amino acids. Unmatched junction bases numbered 16, after V lost 5 bases and J lost 6 bases. The CDR3 DNA is TGTGCCAGTAGTCCCCGGGCTGGAGGGGGCCTATTTCAGCCCCAGCATTTT. This sequence encodes CASSPRAGGGLFQPQHF.

CDR3 in amino acids: CASSLNGKNTEAFF. CDR3 coding DNA: TGTGCCAGCAGTCTGAACGGGAAGAACACTGAAGCTTTCTTT. The chain links TRBV25-1 to TRBJ1-1; D remains unclear. This CDR3 has 14 amino acids. Germline V gives CDR1 MGHDK, CDR2 SYGVNS. V was pared by 5 bases and J by 1 base, with 11 bases between.

This chain joins TRBV7-9 and TRBJ2-3; 9 nucleotides agree with TRBD2. This CDR3 contains 16 residues. Trimming at V came to 8 bases and at J to 0 bases, leaving 9 bases not matched to a gene. CDR1 is SEHNR, CDR2 FQNEAQ, per germline (reference sequence). The CDR3 here is CASHRVLAGSTDTQYF. CDR3 in DNA: TGTGCCAGCCACCGAGTGCTAGCGGGGAGCACAGATACGCAGTATTTT.

The chain joins TRBV5-1 to TRBJ2-7; perhaps TRBD2 as D (6 bases). V lost 6 bases and J lost 5, with 12 bases in between. The CDR3 covers 12 residues. Germline loops: CDR1 SGHRS, CDR2 YFSETQ. The DNA for the CDR3 is TGCGCCAGCAACTGGAGGGCAGACGAGCAGTACTTC. This encodes CASNWRADEQYF.

The CDR3 here is CASGLEPRGSEKLFF. CDR3 DNA sequence: TGTGCTAGTGGTTTAGAGCCCCGGGGGTCTGAAAAACTGTTTTTT. V is TRBV12-5 and J is TRBJ1-4; a weak D match, TRBD1 (5 bases). V gave up 3 bases and J gave up 7 bases, with 15 bases separating them. The CDR3 is made up of 15 amino acids. CDR1 LGHNT and CDR2 FRNRAP come from the germline V gene. Together with reference TRBV12-5 and TRBJ1-4, the CDR3 gives the full variable domain: DARVTQTPRHKVTEMGQEVTMRCQPILGHNTVFWYRQTMMQGLELLAYFRNRAPLDDSGMPKDRFSAEMPDATLATLKIQPSEPRDSAVYFCASGLEPRGSEKLFFGSGTQLSVL.

The chain couples TRBV2 to TRBJ2-2, with 13 bases matching TRBD2. This CDR3 region has 19 residues. The V gene end was trimmed by 5 bases and the J gene end by 0 bases; junction bases not matched to a gene: 9. Per the germline V gene, CDR1 is SNHLY and CDR2 is FYNNEI. As DNA, the CDR3 is TGTGCCAGCAGTACCGGGACTAGCGGGGCCTCTTCGAACACCGGGGAGCTGTTTTTT. Translation gives CASSTGTSGASSNTGELFF.

The rearrangement joins TRBV18 to TRBJ2-7; 8 bases align to TRBD2. V dropped 2 bases and J dropped 0; count of bases not matched to a gene: 0. Germline loops: CDR1 KGHSH, CDR2 LQKENI. The CDR3 length is 14 residues. CDR3 DNA: TGTGCCAGCTCACCAACTAGCGGCTCCTACGAGCAGTACTTC. Its translation: CASSPTSGSYEQYF.

This rearrangement joins TRBV7-9 to TRBJ2-7; tentative D call: TRBD2 (6 bases). The V end was cut by 5 bases, the J end by 7 bases, with 21 bases between. The CDR3 has 15 residues. Germline CDR1 SEHNR, CDR2 FQNEAQ (reference sequence). The CDR3 spells CASSPTGTSLEEQYF. The CDR3 DNA sequence: TGTGCCAGCAGCCCTACCGGGACTTCCTTAGAGGAGCAGTACTTC.

The chain combines TRBV19 with TRBJ2-1, with D perhaps matching TRBD2 (6 bases). The germline gives CDR1 LNHDA, CDR2 SQIVND (reference sequence). Trimming took 3 bases from V and 7 from J, leaving 13 bases between them. This CDR3 has 14 residues. CDR3: CASSIRGTPNEQFF. The CDR3 DNA reads TGTGCCAGTAGTATCCGGGGGACCCCTAATGAGCAGTTCTTC. Complete variable domain (other parts from reference TRBV19 and TRBJ2-1): DGGITQSPKYLFRKEGQNVTLSCEQNLNHDAMYWYRQDPGQGLRLIYYSQIVNDFQKGDIAEGYSVSREKKESFPLTVTSAQKNPTAFYLCASSIRGTPNEQFFGPGTRLTVL.

The rearrangement links TRBV6-5 to TRBJ2-7, with 9 bases that match TRBD1. Germline loops: CDR1 MNHEY, CDR2 SVGAGI. The CDR3 contains 16 residues. The V gene end was trimmed by 2 bases and the J gene end by 2 bases; junction bases not matched to a gene: 7. CDR3 in DNA: TGTGCCAGCAGTTACGGTAAACAGGGGGCCACCTACGAGCAGTACTTC. This gives the protein CASSYGKQGATYEQYF.

This clone turned up a few times. In nucleotides, the CDR3 is TGTGCCAGCAGCTTAGTCCGGTCCGTCGGGTACAATGAGCAGTTCTTC. Amino acid sequence: CASSLVRSVGYNEQFF. The gene calls are TRBV11-2 and TRBJ2-1; no firm D call. V shed 1 base and J shed 4 bases, with 14 bases lying between them. CDR1 is SGHAT and CDR2 is FQNNGV in the germline V gene. CDR3 size: 16 residues.